The 27 T cell receptor beta chains below were found in one sample sequenced in a study of cytomegalovirus exposure and HLA in healthy donors. Profiled with immunoSEQ multiplex PCR; TCRdb holds only in-frame clones, not every one. The sample shows 230,000 or so clones, 80% to 90% of them seen only once. Sequencing was done on a sample of PBMCs. The receptor set was obtained from a young woman in good health and CMV-seronegative.

A note on this clone: An end of the junction differs from the germline gene, which may be a read error. The rearrangement links TRBV6-1 to TRBJ1-1; perhaps TRBD1 as D (5 bases). Germline V gene data show CDR1 as MNHNS and CDR2 as SASEGT. This CDR3 comprises 12 residues. CDR3 sequence reads: CASSAGTGVGIF. DNA of the CDR3: TGTGCCAGCAGCGCAGGAACGGGGGTCGGGATCTTT.

The V gene is TRBV14, the J gene TRBJ2-3; 7 nucleotides agree with TRBD2. V shed 1 base, J shed 3 bases, and the junction held 10 bases outside the gene matches. Germline assignment: CDR1 SGHDN and CDR2 FVKESK. The CDR3 sequence is 17 residues long. Written as DNA, the CDR3 is TGTGCCAGCAGCCAAGCCCCAGCGGGAATCTTTACAGATACGCAGTATTTT. Protein sequence: CASSQAPAGIFTDTQYF.

The chain links TRBV30 to TRBJ2-3; D remains unclear. Trimming removed 5 bases from V and 0 bases from J, with 12 bases in between. CDR1 and CDR2 (germline): GTSNPN, SVGIG (reference sequence). This CDR3 is built from 14 residues. This chain's CDR3 is CAWDTVASTDTQYF. The CDR3 DNA sequence: TGTGCCTGGGATACGGTAGCTAGCACAGATACGCAGTATTTT.

The V and J genes are TRBV19 and TRBJ1-5; D might be TRBD1 (5 bases). V was trimmed by 1 base and J by 3 bases, leaving 7 bases between them. CDR1 is LNHDA, CDR2 SQIVND, per germline (reference sequence). The CDR3 is 14 amino acids. This CDR3 is CASSIGGTNQPQHF. The CDR3 bases are TGTGCCAGTAGTATAGGCGGGACCAATCAGCCCCAGCATTTT.

The chain recombines TRBV7-9 with TRBJ1-5, with D hard to call. The germline V gene encodes CDR1 SEHNR and CDR2 FQNEAQ (reference sequence). The CDR3 is made up of 14 amino acids. V lost 1 base, J lost 7 bases, and 11 bases lay in between. The CDR3 nucleotides are TGTGCCAGCAGCTTAGGGATGGGAGGGCAGCCCCAGCATTTT. Encoded protein: CASSLGMGGQPQHF.

V gene TRBV5-1 combines with J gene TRBJ2-3; D uncertain. The CDR3 sequence is 14 residues long. Per germline, CDR1 SGHRS and CDR2 YFSETQ. Trimming pared 4 bases from V and 6 bases from J, leaving 15 bases between. CDR3 amino acids: CASSPFYSKDTQYF. Here the CDR3 DNA reads TGCGCCAGCAGCCCATTTTACTCGAAGGATACGCAGTATTTT.

This clone was counted once. V and J are TRBV11-2 and TRBJ2-1, with 10 bases matching TRBD2. The CDR3 consists of 16 residues. With V trimmed by 4 bases and J by 0 bases, 3 bases remained unmatched. Germline CDR1 is SGHAT and CDR2 is FQNNGV. This CDR3 reads CASSSSGSSSYNEQFF. CDR3 nucleotide sequence: TGTGCCAGCAGCTCTAGCGGGAGTAGCTCCTACAATGAGCAGTTCTTC.

The chain couples TRBV28 to TRBJ2-6, with D hard to call. Germline assignment: CDR1 MDHEN and CDR2 SYDVKM. There are 15 residues in the CDR3. The ends were cut back, 5 bases at V and 4 bases at J, with 12 bases in the middle. The CDR3 region has the DNA TGTGCCAGCAGTGTCCGGGTCGACGGGGCCAACGTCCTGACTTTC. Amino acids: CASSVRVDGANVLTF.

The rearrangement uses TRBV15 and TRBJ2-2; 7 nucleotides align to TRBD2. The CDR3 has 14 residues. In germline, CDR1 is LNHNV, CDR2 YYDKDF (reference sequence). The V and J ends lost 3 bases and 4 bases, in that order; junction bases with no gene match: 2. In nucleotides, the CDR3 is TGTGCCACCAGCAGCGGGAGGAGCACCGGGGAGCTGTTTTTT. Its protein is CATSSGRSTGELFF.

The genes are TRBV9 and TRBJ2-3, with D tentatively TRBD1 (6 bases). The germline gives CDR1 SGDLS, CDR2 YYNGEE. This CDR3 spans 14 amino acids. The V end was cut by 2 bases, the J end by 3 bases, with 10 bases between. The CDR3 DNA reads TGTGCCAGCAGCGTCCAGGGGTGGACAGATACGCAGTATTTT. This encodes CASSVQGWTDTQYF.

The chain combines TRBV19 with TRBJ2-2; no reliable D call. The V gene lost 5 bases and the J gene lost 0 bases, with 13 bases spanning the gap. Germline CDR1 LNHDA, CDR2 SQIVND (reference sequence). The CDR3 spans 16 residues. DNA for the CDR3: TGTGCCAGTAGTGTCCGGGTGGCGCCGAACACCGGGGAGCTGTTTTTT. Translated: CASSVRVAPNTGELFF.

V gene TRBV5-1 combines with J gene TRBJ1-1, with D hard to call. The CDR3 totals 13 residues. Per germline, CDR1 SGHRS and CDR2 YFSETQ. V was trimmed by 1 base and J by 5 bases, leaving 9 bases between them. In DNA, the CDR3 is TGCGCCAGCAGCTTGCTCGGTGGTACTGAAGCTTTCTTT. It specifies CASSLLGGTEAFF.

The chain is built from TRBV19 and TRBJ2-3; 10 bases fit TRBD2. Germline V lookup: CDR1 LNHDA, CDR2 SQIVND (reference sequence). V was clipped by 4 bases and J by 2 bases; unmatched bases: 6. The CDR3 length is 16 residues. The CDR3 nucleotides are TGTGCCAGTAGTAGAGGACTAGCGGCACACACAGATACGCAGTATTTT. Its translation: CASSRGLAAHTDTQYF. The full variable domain, rest sourced from reference TRBV19 and TRBJ2-3, is DGGITQSPKYLFRKEGQNVTLSCEQNLNHDAMYWYRQDPGQGLRLIYYSQIVNDFQKGDIAEGYSVSREKKESFPLTVTSAQKNPTAFYLCASSRGLAAHTDTQYFGPGTRLTVL.

CDR3 sequence (DNA): TGCAGTGCTGGGGGCCGGCCCCAGCATTTT. This codes for CSAGGRPQHF. The rearrangement uses TRBV20-1 and TRBJ1-5; perhaps TRBD1 as D (6 bases). The CDR3 length is 10 residues. V gave up 5 bases and J gave up 9 bases, with 8 bases separating them. Germline CDR1 DFQATT, CDR2 SNEGSKA (reference sequence).

V is TRBV27 and J is TRBJ2-1; D ambiguous. CDR1 and CDR2 (germline): MNHEY, SMNVEV (reference sequence). The ends were cut back, 6 bases at V and 0 bases at J, with 15 bases in the middle. The CDR3 runs to 16 residues. The CDR3 region has the DNA TGTGCCAGCAGCCCGAGTAGGCAGGCCTCCTACAATGAGCAGTTCTTC. The encoded protein is CASSPSRQASYNEQFF.

The J gene is TRBJ2-2, the V gene TRBV27; possible D gene TRBD2, 6 bases. The CDR3 is 14 residues long. The ends were cut back, 2 bases at V and 6 bases at J, with 10 bases in the middle. Germline V gives CDR1 MNHEY, CDR2 SMNVEV (reference sequence). The CDR3 reads CASSLIGGAGELFF. The DNA for the CDR3 is TGTGCCAGCAGTTTAATAGGAGGGGCCGGGGAGCTGTTTTTT.

The chain carries TRBV6-1 and TRBJ1-1; 7 bases are a match to TRBD1. V gave up 8 bases and J gave up 2 bases; unmatched junction bases: 5. CDR1 and CDR2 (germline): MNHNS, SASEGT. This CDR3 is built from 13 residues. For the CDR3, the DNA is TGTGCCAGCTGGGGACAGCTAAACACTGAAGCTTTCTTT. This encodes CASWGQLNTEAFF.

J is TRBJ1-1 and V is TRBV19; 11 bases fit TRBD1. CDR1 and CDR2 (germline): LNHDA, SQIVND (reference sequence). The CDR3 covers 17 residues. V lost 3 bases to trimming and J lost 4 bases; unmatched junction nucleotides: 10. CDR3 in amino acids: CASSMGGQGVGITEAFF. The CDR3, as DNA: TGTGCCAGTAGTATGGGGGGACAGGGGGTAGGAATCACTGAAGCTTTCTTT.

This chain joins TRBV28 and TRBJ1-5; D perhaps matches TRBD1 (5 bases). This CDR3 region has 14 residues. V shed 6 bases and J shed 0 bases, with 9 bases lying between them. Per the germline V gene, CDR1 is MDHEN and CDR2 is SYDVKM. CDR3 protein: CASRSRASNQPQHF. The CDR3 DNA reads as TGTGCCAGCAGGTCCAGGGCTAGCAATCAGCCCCAGCATTTT.

This chain connects TRBV7-9 to TRBJ2-1; TRBD2 is a possible D gene (5 bases). The CDR3 is 15 amino acids. Trimming left V 3 bases short and J 4 bases short, with 13 bases between. Germline CDR1 reads SEHNR; CDR2 reads FQNEAQ (reference sequence). The CDR3 DNA reads TGTGCCAGCAGCTTCGAGGGCGGAGATTACAATGAGCAGTTCTTC. It encodes CASSFEGGDYNEQFF.

The V gene is TRBV6-5, the J gene TRBJ1-2; perhaps TRBD1 as D (5 bases). This CDR3 has 14 residues. V lost 5 bases and J lost 2, with 12 bases in between. CDR1 and CDR2 (germline): MNHEY, SVGAGI. The CDR3 DNA is TGTGCCAGCAGTCCCGAGACAGAAAACTATGGCTACACCTTC. Encoded protein: CASSPETENYGYTF.

The V call is TRBV6-1, the J call TRBJ2-5; no reliable D call. This CDR3 has 12 amino acids. The germline V gene has CDR1 MNHNS and CDR2 SASEGT. Deletions cut 4 bases from V and 5 bases from J, with 8 bases between. In DNA, the CDR3 is TGTGCCAGCAGTGGGCACGTCGAGACCCAGTACTTC. Protein sequence: CASSGHVETQYF.

This clone was observed a single time. This chain connects TRBV14 to TRBJ2-5, with unresolved D. Germline V gene sequence: CDR1 SGHDN, CDR2 FVKESK. CDR3 length: 13 residues. Between the trimmed V and J ends, which lost 6 bases and 9 bases, there was a span of 17 bases. Here the CDR3 reads CASRRGSELAQYF. DNA for the CDR3: TGTGCCAGCAGGCGTGGGTCCGAGCTAGCCCAGTACTTC.

The chain joins TRBV2 to TRBJ1-4; the match to TRBD1 covers 7 bases. There are 20 residues in the CDR3. Germline V lookup: CDR1 SNHLY, CDR2 FYNNEI. V dropped 0 bases and J dropped 1; count of bases not matched to a gene: 14. The CDR3 spells CASSEAGDRDGTGTNEKLFF. The CDR3 DNA is TGTGCCAGCAGTGAAGCTGGAGACAGGGACGGGACGGGAACTAATGAAAAACTGTTTTTT.

The chain links TRBV10-3 to TRBJ2-6, with D perhaps matching TRBD2 (6 bases). Deletions cut 2 bases from V and 0 bases from J, with 14 bases between. In germline, CDR1 is ENHRY, CDR2 SYGVKD. The CDR3 consists of 18 residues. The CDR3 DNA is TGTGCCATCAGTGAGGGACCGGAGGGGTTCTCTGGGGCCAACGTCCTGACTTTC. Residues: CAISEGPEGFSGANVLTF.

J is TRBJ2-1 and V is TRBV10-3; 9 nucleotides match TRBD1. Germline CDR1 reads ENHRY; CDR2 reads SYGVKD. After removal of 6 bases from V and 8 bases from J, the junction contained 8 bases not matched to a gene. This CDR3 spans 14 amino acids. The CDR3, as DNA: TGTGCCATCAGAGTGACAGGGGGATCATATGAGCAGTTCTTC. This gives the protein CAIRVTGGSYEQFF.

The chain has TRBV29-1 and TRBJ2-3; TRBD1 aligns across 7 bases. The V gene end was trimmed by 5 bases and the J gene end by 1 base; junction bases not matched to a gene: 3. CDR3 length: 13 residues. CDR1 is SQVTM and CDR2 is ANQGSEA in the germline V gene. Written as DNA, the CDR3 is TGCAGCGTTAGACAGGGTGGCACAGATACGCAGTATTTT. Its protein is CSVRQGGTDTQYF.